Sequencing of this T cell receptor (beta chain) was carried out in a study of OX40 agonist ivuxolimab in advanced cancers. Study background: Allowance was made for prior anti-PD-1, anti-PD-L1 or anti-CTLA-4 therapy, and about 40% had some. Study-wide findings and caveats: On average, CD8+ T cells showed a greater number of expanded clones than CD4+. The study found among the lowest clonal expansion in partial responders at 0.1-3.0 mg/kg. Clonal expansion by week 6 occurred in CD4+ and CD8+ blood T cells (at 0.1 to 3.0 mg/kg).

Produced via immunoSEQ multiplex PCR; TCRdb's table is partial and in-frame only. Of some 62,000 clones detected, just under 85% appear once; the ten largest clones hold around 4%. Germline V lookup: CDR1 LNHNV, CDR2 YYDKDF (reference sequence). Trimming left V 0 bases short and J 2 bases short, with 6 bases between. This CDR3 is 14 amino acids long. Regarding this clone: Antigen specificity is unknown.

The specimen comprised CD4+ or CD8+ T cells sorted from blood, sampled in a trial of the OX40 agonist ivuxolimab. The clonotype originates from an adult with an advanced solid tumor such as melanoma, head and neck, liver or kidney cancer. The rearrangement joins TRBV15 to TRBJ2-3; D remains ambiguous. The CDR3 sequence is CATSRDHTTDTQYF. In DNA form, the CDR3 reads TGTGCCACCAGCAGAGATCACACCACAGATACGCAGTATTTT.